This entry lists 16 T cell receptor beta chains sequenced from one sample in a study of blood T cells in healthy people across ages. Then a second PCR, running roughly 6 to 12 cycles, was carried out with a sample-barcoded 5' primer and a J-beta primer mix. TCRdb reprocessed the 5' RACE reads via MiXCR and lists one record per CDR3 protein. The table has around 800,000 distinct CDR3 sequences, 55% to 65% seen once. The sample consisted of blood. The source of these receptors is a man younger than 40 in good health.

The chain carries TRBV5-4 and TRBJ2-7; TRBD1 is a possible D gene (6 bases). Trimming removed 4 bases at V and 4 bases at J, with 21 bases between. Germline assignment: CDR1 SGHNT and CDR2 YYREEE (reference sequence). The CDR3 spans 16 residues. The CDR3 region is CASSPGSGAGVYEQYF. DNA of the CDR3: TGTGCCAGCAGCCCCGGGTCAGGGGCCGGTGTATACGAGCAGTACTTC.

This clonotype was found a few times. The chain is built from TRBV20-1 and TRBJ2-1, with 10 bases fitting TRBD2. J gave up 5 bases and V 2 bases, and 3 bases lay outside the gene matches. Germline V CDR1 and CDR2: DFQATT, SNEGSKA (reference sequence). This CDR3 has 14 residues. The CDR3 protein is CSARHSGGNNEQFF. In DNA, the CDR3 is TGCAGTGCTAGACATAGCGGGGGGAACAATGAGCAGTTCTTC.

This chain links TRBV7-6 with TRBJ2-5, with D possibly TRBD1 on 5 matching bases. Between the trimmed V and J ends, which lost 3 bases and 2 bases, there was a span of 13 bases. The CDR3 has 15 amino acids. Germline lookup yields CDR1 SGHVS and CDR2 FNYEAQ. CDR3 nucleotide sequence: TGTGCCAGCAGCTTGCCGACAGCGACACAAGAGACCCAGTACTTC. Translating it yields CASSLPTATQETQYF.

The chain recombines TRBV27 with TRBJ2-3, with TRBD1 as a possible D gene (7 bases). The CDR3 has 16 amino acids. Trimming stripped 5 bases from V and 2 bases from J, with 17 bases between. Germline CDR1 is MNHEY and CDR2 is SMNVEV (reference sequence). CDR3 amino acids: CASSQTGTRYTDTQYF. DNA of the CDR3: TGTGCCAGCAGTCAGACAGGGACTCGGTACACAGATACGCAGTATTTT.

The chain employs TRBV7-8 and TRBJ2-3; TRBD2 agrees at 13 bases. Germline V gene sequence: CDR1 SGHVS, CDR2 FQNEAQ. The CDR3 consists of 15 residues. The ends lost 4 bases at V and 5 bases at J; junction bases unmatched: 3. The CDR3 region is CASSSGLAGRDTQYF. DNA of the CDR3: TGTGCCAGCAGCTCGGGACTAGCGGGGAGAGATACGCAGTATTTT.

The V call is TRBV12-3 or TRBV12-4, the J call TRBJ1-5; D is possibly TRBD1 (6 bases). This CDR3 is 16 amino acids long. V was clipped by 5 bases and J by 1 base, with 15 bases between them. The CDR3 DNA follows: TGTGCCAGCAGTCCCTCCAGGGGTCAAAGCAATCAGCCCCAGCATTTT. Translated, it gives CASSPSRGQSNQPQHF.

The chain has TRBV3-1 and TRBJ2-1, with D maybe TRBD2 (7 bases). Germline-derived CDR1 and CDR2 are LGHDT and YNNKEL (reference sequence). Trimming stripped 1 base from V and 10 bases from J, with 14 bases between. This CDR3 comprises 14 residues. CDR3 region: CASSQVRGAREQFF. DNA of the CDR3: TGTGCCAGCAGCCAAGTTCGGGGGGCGAGGGAGCAGTTCTTC.

As concerns this clonotype: Mismatch with germline at one junction end may stem from a read error. CDR3 nucleotide sequence: TGCGCCAGCAGCGTCTGGAACAGGTTAGCCCTCAATGAGCAGTTCTTC. Translation: CASSVWNRLALNEQFF. The V and J genes are TRBV9 and TRBJ2-1; D may be TRBD1 (5 bases). The CDR3 is made up of 16 amino acids. Looked up from germline, CDR1 is SGDLS and CDR2 is YYNGEE.

The rearrangement links TRBV15 to TRBJ2-6, with TRBD1 matching over 8 bases. This CDR3 spans 16 amino acids. The V gene's germline CDR1 is LNHNV and CDR2 YYDKDF (reference sequence). J gave up 8 bases and V 1 base, and 7 bases lay outside the gene matches. In DNA, the CDR3 is TGTGCCACCAGCAGAGGACAGGGGACTCTGTCCAACGTCCTGACTTTC. Its translation is CATSRGQGTLSNVLTF.

The sample holds one count of this clonotype. The chain combines TRBV20-1 with TRBJ1-2; 8 positions match TRBD1. The length of the CDR3 is 13 residues. After removal of 2 bases from V and 8 bases from J, the junction contained 7 bases not matched to a gene. Germline V gene data show CDR1 as DFQATT and CDR2 as SNEGSKA (reference sequence). The CDR3 protein is CSARPGQEYGYTF. CDR3 nucleotides: TGCAGTGCTAGACCGGGACAGGAATACGGCTACACCTTC.

This sequence joins TRBV7-2 and TRBJ1-2; 8 bases fit TRBD1. The CDR3 is made up of 16 amino acids. Germline CDR1 and CDR2: SGHTA and FQGNSA. Trimming cost V 5 bases and J 5 bases; bases outside gene matches: 13. The CDR3 protein is CASSHIGTGGKYGYTF. CDR3 coding DNA: TGTGCCAGCAGCCATATCGGGACAGGAGGGAAGTATGGCTACACCTTC.

The rearrangement links TRBV7-2 to TRBJ2-1, with D hard to call. Deletions cut 2 bases from V and 5 bases from J, with 7 bases between. The CDR3 contains 13 residues. Germline V gene sequence: CDR1 SGHTA, CDR2 FQGNSA. The chain's CDR3 is CASSLYTNNEQFF. The CDR3 DNA reads as TGTGCCAGCAGCTTATACACTAACAATGAGCAGTTCTTC. Full variable domain (remainder filled in from reference TRBV7-2 and TRBJ2-1): GAGVSQSPSNKVTEKGKDVELRCDPISGHTALYWYRQSLGQGLEFLIYFQGNSAPDKSGLPSDRFSAERTGGSVSTLTIQRTQQEDSAVYLCASSLYTNNEQFFGPGTRLTVL.

The genes are TRBV29-1 and TRBJ2-4, with D tentatively TRBD1 or TRBD2 (6 bases each). This CDR3 spans 11 amino acids. Looked up from germline, CDR1 is SQVTM and CDR2 is ANQGSEA. V dropped 5 bases and J dropped 6 bases, with 8 bases sitting between them. The CDR3 spells CSVPGANIQYF. The CDR3 DNA reads TGCAGCGTTCCGGGGGCAAACATTCAGTACTTC.

The chain is built from TRBV11-3 and TRBJ2-5; D possibly corresponds to TRBD2 (6 bases). The CDR3 covers 12 residues. The germline gives CDR1 SGHNT, CDR2 YENEEA. The V end was cut by 6 bases, the J end by 5 bases, with 10 bases between. The CDR3 reads CASSRDFETQYF. CDR3 in DNA: TGTGCCAGCAGTCGGGACTTTGAGACCCAGTACTTC.

V usage is TRBV7-2 and J usage is TRBJ1-2; D is ambiguous. The CDR3 spans 13 residues. The ends were cut back, 1 base at V and 3 bases at J, with 6 bases in the middle. Germline CDR1 SGHTA, CDR2 FQGNSA. CDR3 sequence reads: CASSLVTDYGYTF. The CDR3 DNA reads TGTGCCAGCAGCTTAGTAACAGACTATGGCTACACCTTC.

J is TRBJ1-6 and V is TRBV6-5, with 9 nucleotides matching TRBD1. V lost 5 bases and J lost 7; bases outside the gene matches: 9. Per germline, CDR1 MNHEY and CDR2 SVGAGI. The CDR3 contains 16 residues. The CDR3 DNA follows: TGTGCCAGCAGTAACACTCCGGGACAGGGAAATTCACCCCTCCACTTT. Its protein product is CASSNTPGQGNSPLHF.